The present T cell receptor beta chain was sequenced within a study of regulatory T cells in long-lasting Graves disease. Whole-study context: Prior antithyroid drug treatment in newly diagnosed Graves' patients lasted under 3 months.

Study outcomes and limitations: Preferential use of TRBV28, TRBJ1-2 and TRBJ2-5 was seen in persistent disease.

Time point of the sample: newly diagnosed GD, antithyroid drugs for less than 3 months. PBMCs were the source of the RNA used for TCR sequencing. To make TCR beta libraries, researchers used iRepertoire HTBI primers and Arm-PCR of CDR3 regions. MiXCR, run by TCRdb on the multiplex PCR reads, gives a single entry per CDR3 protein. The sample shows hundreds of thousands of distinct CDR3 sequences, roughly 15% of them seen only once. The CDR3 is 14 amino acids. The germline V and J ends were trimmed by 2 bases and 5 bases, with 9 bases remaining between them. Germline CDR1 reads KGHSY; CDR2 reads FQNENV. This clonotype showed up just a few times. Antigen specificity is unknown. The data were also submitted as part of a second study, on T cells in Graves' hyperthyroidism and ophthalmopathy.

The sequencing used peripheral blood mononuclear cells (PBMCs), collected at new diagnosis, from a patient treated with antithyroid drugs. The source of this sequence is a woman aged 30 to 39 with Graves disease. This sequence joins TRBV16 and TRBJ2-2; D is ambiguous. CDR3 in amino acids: CASSQAGFTGELFF. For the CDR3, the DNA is TGTGCCAGCAGCCAAGCAGGTTTTACCGGGGAGCTGTTTTTT.